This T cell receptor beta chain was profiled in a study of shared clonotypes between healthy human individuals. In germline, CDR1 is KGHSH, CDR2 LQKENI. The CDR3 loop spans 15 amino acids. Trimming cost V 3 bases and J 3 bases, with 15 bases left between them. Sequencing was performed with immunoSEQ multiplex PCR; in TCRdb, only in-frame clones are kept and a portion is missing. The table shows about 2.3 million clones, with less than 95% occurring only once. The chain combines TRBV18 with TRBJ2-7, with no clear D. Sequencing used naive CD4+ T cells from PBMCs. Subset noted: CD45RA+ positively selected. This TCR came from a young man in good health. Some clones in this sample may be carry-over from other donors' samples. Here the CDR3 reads CASSPPISTNYEQYF. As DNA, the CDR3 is TGTGCCAGCTCACCTCCTATTAGCACCAACTACGAGCAGTACTTC.